Presented here are 30 T cell receptor beta chains from one specimen sequenced in a study of T cells in narcolepsy. This table comes from immunoSEQ multiplex PCR, and its TCRdb copy is limited to in-frame clones, with some not included. The table lists 15,000 to 20,000 clones, about nine tenths of them singletons, with about 0.7% in the top ten. Sequencing used memory (CD45RA-) CD4+ T cells from blood. The receptors were sampled from a human donor in good health.

This clone was found once. This chain joins TRBV10-2 and TRBJ2-3; D is perhaps TRBD1 (5 bases). The length of the CDR3 is 12 residues. Germline V gives CDR1 WSHSY, CDR2 SAAADI. V shed 8 bases and J shed 6 bases, with 12 bases lying between them. In DNA, the CDR3 is TGCGCCAGCTCCCAAGGGGTCGATACGCAGTATTTT. Translating gives CASSQGVDTQYF.

The chain employs TRBV5-4 and TRBJ1-6, with TRBD1 matching 7 bases. This CDR3 is 15 amino acids long. CDR1 is SGHNT and CDR2 is YYREEE in the germline V gene (reference sequence). The junction had 10 bases not matched to a gene; V was cut back by 4 bases and J by 9 bases. CDR3 loop: CASSRQGGSFSPLHF. The CDR3 DNA sequence: TGTGCCAGCAGCCGACAGGGAGGTAGTTTTTCACCCCTCCACTTT.

The chain links TRBV19 to TRBJ1-6, with D possibly matching TRBD1 (6 bases). V was shortened by 10 bases and J by 5 bases, with 15 bases between the two germline ends. Germline V CDR1 and CDR2: LNHDA, SQIVND (reference sequence). CDR3 length: 14 residues. The CDR3 protein is CATRRGADNSPLHF. CDR3 nucleotide sequence: TGTGCCACCCGGAGGGGGGCGGATAATTCACCCCTCCACTTT.

CDR3 in DNA: TGTGCCAGCAGCTTAAGTGGCGGGGGGGCCTTTGATGAGCAGTTCTTC. Translation gives CASSLSGGGAFDEQFF. The chain is built from TRBV5-4 and TRBJ2-1; TRBD2 matches 9 bases. Trimming took 2 bases from V and 8 from J; bases not matched to a gene: 11. The CDR3 has 16 residues. Germline CDR1 is SGHNT and CDR2 is YYREEE (reference sequence).

V and J are TRBV9 and TRBJ1-1; D is ambiguous. Trimming pared 2 bases from V and 3 bases from J, leaving 11 bases between. Germline V gene lookup returns CDR1 SGDLS and CDR2 YYNGEE. The CDR3 totals 14 residues. CDR3 region: CASSVGVDHTEAFF. CDR3 DNA sequence: TGTGCCAGCAGCGTTGGAGTCGATCACACTGAAGCTTTCTTT.

The V call is TRBV5-5, the J call TRBJ1-1, with TRBD1 matching over 7 bases. Trimming at V came to 4 bases and at J to 5 bases, leaving 11 bases not matched to a gene. CDR1 and CDR2 from the germline V gene are SGHKS and YYEKEE (reference sequence). This CDR3 spans 15 amino acids. The CDR3 region has the DNA TGTGCCAGCAGCCCGAGCCGACAGGGTCGGACTGAAGCTTTCTTT. Protein product: CASSPSRQGRTEAFF.

The chain has TRBV6-6 and TRBJ2-2; maybe TRBD2 (5 bases). The CDR3 spans 15 residues. Germline V lookup: CDR1 MNHNY, CDR2 SVGAGI (reference sequence). V was trimmed by 7 bases and J by 4 bases, leaving 16 bases between them. The chain's CDR3 is CASNKRTPSTGELFF. CDR3 DNA: TGTGCCAGCAACAAAAGGACTCCTTCCACCGGGGAGCTGTTTTTT.

This clone showed up just a few times. V usage is TRBV7-6 and J usage is TRBJ1-2, with D hard to call. The V end was cut by 1 base, the J end by 5 bases, with 11 bases between. The V gene's germline CDR1 is SGHVS and CDR2 FNYEAQ. This CDR3 region has 14 residues. The CDR3 sequence is CASSLESEVYGYTF. The CDR3 DNA sequence: TGTGCCAGCAGCTTAGAATCAGAAGTTTATGGCTACACCTTC.

The chain combines TRBV10-3 with TRBJ2-5; maybe TRBD2 (6 bases). Trimming took 2 bases from V and 5 from J, leaving 15 bases between them. Germline V gene data show CDR1 as ENHRY and CDR2 as SYGVKD. This CDR3 is built from 15 residues. As DNA, the CDR3 is TGTGCCATCAGTGAGGACCGGGGCCGGGGGGAGACCCAGTACTTC. This codes for CAISEDRGRGETQYF.

This clone was seen only a few times. The chain is built from TRBV6-1 and TRBJ2-7; TRBD1 matches at 8 bases. V gave up 7 bases and J gave up 4 bases; unmatched junction bases: 9. The germline V gene encodes CDR1 MNHNS and CDR2 SASEGT. The CDR3 is 14 amino acids. CDR3 coding DNA: TGTGCCAGCACCGGACAGGGTCGCTTGTACGAGCAGTACTTC. Amino acid sequence: CASTGQGRLYEQYF.

This chain connects TRBV7-2 to TRBJ2-7; D may be TRBD1 (7 bases). Germline-derived CDR1 and CDR2 are SGHTA and FQGNSA. The CDR3 runs 15 residues. V was pared by 2 bases and J by 5 bases, with 16 bases between. CDR3 region: CASSLIGGAGNEQYF. The CDR3 DNA reads TGTGCCAGCAGCTTAATAGGGGGCGCGGGAAACGAGCAGTACTTC.

The gene calls are TRBV11-2 and TRBJ2-3; 14 bases agree with TRBD2. V lost 3 bases to trimming and J lost 5 bases; unmatched junction nucleotides: 4. From germline, CDR1 is SGHAT and CDR2 FQNNGV. The CDR3 consists of 16 residues. The CDR3 is CASSLLGLAGVDTQYF. The CDR3 DNA sequence: TGTGCCAGCAGCTTGCTGGGACTAGCGGGAGTAGATACGCAGTATTTT.

CDR3 DNA: TGTGCCAGCACCGGACAGGGTCGCTTGTACGAGCAGTACTTC. Translated, it gives CASTGQGRLYEQYF. V is TRBV6-5 and J is TRBJ2-7, with TRBD1 matching 8 bases. The J segment lost 4 bases and the V segment lost 7 bases, leaving 9 bases of the junction unmatched. This CDR3 is built from 14 residues. Germline V gene lookup returns CDR1 MNHEY and CDR2 SVGAGI.

This chain joins TRBV11-2 and TRBJ2-1; D may be TRBD1 (6 bases). Per germline, CDR1 SGHAT and CDR2 FQNNGV. Deletions cut 4 bases from V and 4 bases from J, with 11 bases between. This CDR3 comprises 14 residues. The CDR3 bases are TGTGCCAGCAGCTCTAACAGGGATTACAATGAGCAGTTCTTC. Translating gives CASSSNRDYNEQFF.

Here the CDR3 reads CASSVLQGASEQFF. As DNA, the CDR3 is TGTGCCAGCAGTGTATTACAGGGGGCAAGTGAGCAGTTCTTC. The chain has TRBV6-4 and TRBJ2-1, with TRBD1 matching over 9 bases. The ends lost 4 bases at V and 9 bases at J; junction bases unmatched: 7. Germline lookup yields CDR1 MRHNA and CDR2 SNTAGT. This CDR3 comprises 14 residues.

The rearrangement joins TRBV11-3 to TRBJ2-1, with 8 positions matching TRBD2. This CDR3 has 16 amino acids. The J segment lost 9 bases and the V segment lost 1 base, leaving 11 bases of the junction unmatched. Germline assignment: CDR1 SGHNT and CDR2 YENEEA. The CDR3 sequence: CASSLVSARRGGEQFF. The CDR3 bases are TGTGCCAGCAGCTTAGTCAGCGCCCGCCGGGGGGGTGAGCAGTTCTTC.

This clone has a single count. A junction boundary mismatches the germline segment, possibly from a read error. The chain recombines TRBV7-7 with TRBJ2-1; the D gene could be TRBD1 or TRBD2 (6 bases each). The CDR3 is 15 residues long. Germline values: CDR1 SSHAT, CDR2 FNYEAQ (reference sequence). The CDR3 DNA reads as TGTGCTAGCAGCTTAGGGGGAGGAGGCTACAATGAGCAGTTCTTC. Its translation: CASSLGGGGYNEQFF.

The rearrangement uses TRBV11-3 and TRBJ2-1, with 7 bases matching TRBD2. The germline CDR1 and CDR2 sequences are SGHNT and YENEEA. Germline trimming cut 1 base from V and 12 bases from J; bases unmatched to any gene: 12. The CDR3 spans 15 residues. CDR3 DNA: TGTGCCAGCAGCTTAGTTGGGGCGGGGGAGTCCACGCAGTTCTTC. Translation: CASSLVGAGESTQFF. Full variable domain (rest looked up from reference TRBV11-3 and TRBJ2-1): EAGVVQSPRYKIIEKKQPVAFWCNPISGHNTLYWYLQNLGQGPELLIRYENEEAVDDSQLPKDRFSAERLKGVDSTLKIQPAELGDSAVYLCASSLVGAGESTQFFGPGTRLTVL.

The CDR3 DNA sequence: TGTGCCAGCAGTTTAGTACATAACTATGGCTACACCTTC. Protein product: CASSLVHNYGYTF. The gene calls are TRBV28 and TRBJ1-2, with D unresolved. V lost 2 bases and J lost 1, with 5 bases in between. This CDR3 contains 13 residues. Germline V gives CDR1 MDHEN, CDR2 SYDVKM.

V is TRBV6-5 and J is TRBJ1-2; D gene uncertain. Germline values: CDR1 MNHEY, CDR2 SVGAGI. V lost 2 bases and J lost 8, with 9 bases in between. The CDR3 has 12 amino acids. In nucleotides, the CDR3 is TGTGCCAGCAGTTACGGAGAATACGGCTACACCTTC. Residues: CASSYGEYGYTF.

The rearrangement uses TRBV10-3 and TRBJ2-5; 14 bases match TRBD2. The DNA end favors TRBJ2-7, so the J call may be wrong. CDR3 length: 17 amino acids. Germline V gives CDR1 ENHRY, CDR2 SYGVKD. CDR3 residues: CAISESGLAGVRYEQYF. DNA for the CDR3: TGTGCCATCAGTGAGTCGGGACTAGCGGGAGTACGGTACGAGCAGTACTTC.

The rearrangement joins TRBV29-1 to TRBJ1-4; 7 nucleotides line up with TRBD1. Trimming at V came to 1 base and at J to 11 bases, leaving 4 bases not matched to a gene. The CDR3 runs to 12 residues. Germline V gene sequence: CDR1 SQVTM, CDR2 ANQGSEA. Here the CDR3 DNA reads TGCAGCGTTGAAGTTGAGGGGGCGAAACTGTTTTTT. It translates to CSVEVEGAKLFF.

The rearrangement uses TRBV11-2 and TRBJ1-1; no reliable D call. This CDR3 is built from 15 residues. Trimming stripped 2 bases from V and 1 base from J, with 11 bases between. Germline V lookup: CDR1 SGHAT, CDR2 FQNNGV. The CDR3 sequence is CASSLLRVTNTEAFF. For the CDR3, the DNA is TGTGCCAGCAGCTTACTCCGGGTTACGAACACTGAAGCTTTCTTT.

This clone was counted a single time. The chain recombines TRBV7-6 with TRBJ2-3; 9 nucleotides match TRBD2. CDR3 length: 17 amino acids. With V trimmed by 5 bases and J by 3 bases, 12 bases remained unmatched. Germline V gene data show CDR1 as SGHVS and CDR2 as FNYEAQ. The CDR3 DNA follows: TGTGCCAGCAGCCGCTGGTGGCGGGGGGGCCGAACAGATACGCAGTATTTT. Amino acid sequence: CASSRWWRGGRTDTQYF. Looking up the rest from reference TRBV7-6 and TRBJ2-3 gives the full variable domain: GAGVSQSPRYKVTKRGQDVALRCDPISGHVSLYWYRQALGQGPEFLTYFNYEAQQDKSGLPNDRFSAERPEGSISTLTIQRTEQRDSAMYRCASSRWWRGGRTDTQYFGPGTRLTVL.

Only one count was recorded for this clone. The CDR3 DNA reads as TGCGCCAGCAGCCGCCCGGGGGACACAGAGACCCAGTACTTC. Translation: CASSRPGDTETQYF. V usage is TRBV5-1 and J usage is TRBJ2-5; possibly TRBD1 or TRBD2 for D (6 bases each). Germline V gene lookup returns CDR1 SGHRS and CDR2 YFSETQ. Trimming took 4 bases from V and 4 from J, leaving 14 bases between them. This CDR3 spans 14 amino acids.

The CDR3 DNA is TGCGCCAGCAGCCAAGATCGGGGGGAGGGCCGTGGAGATACGCAGTATTTT. It yields the protein CASSQDRGEGRGDTQYF. The V and J genes are TRBV4-3 and TRBJ2-3; 7 bases are a match to TRBD2. The CDR3 sequence is 17 residues long. The J segment lost 5 bases and the V segment lost 0 bases, leaving 11 bases of the junction unmatched. CDR1 is LGHNA and CDR2 is YSLEER in the germline V gene.

This clone was seen a few times. CDR3 protein: CASRDGAYEQYF. CDR3 in DNA: TGCGCCAGCAGGGACGGAGCCTACGAGCAGTACTTC. V usage is TRBV10-2 and J usage is TRBJ2-7; D is unresolved. V shed 6 bases and J shed 2 bases, with 8 bases lying between them. The germline CDR1 and CDR2 sequences are WSHSY and SAAADI. The CDR3 sequence is 12 residues long.

This chain joins TRBV4-1 and TRBJ2-1, with D possibly TRBD2 on 5 matching bases. Trimming cost V 0 bases and J 9 bases, with 15 bases left between them. Germline-derived CDR1 and CDR2 are MGHRA and YSYEKL. This CDR3 comprises 15 residues. The CDR3 DNA follows: TGCGCCAGCAGCCAAGAACCGGGGTCCCGTGCTGAGCAGTTCTTC. Translated: CASSQEPGSRAEQFF.

This rearrangement joins TRBV28 to TRBJ2-5; perhaps D is TRBD1 or TRBD2 (5 bases each). The CDR3 sequence is 16 residues long. Deletions cut 6 bases from V and 0 bases from J, with 17 bases between. CDR1 is MDHEN, CDR2 SYDVKM, per germline. As DNA, the CDR3 is TGTGCCAGCAGAACCCCAGGTGGGGGTAACCAAGAGACCCAGTACTTC. The encoded protein is CASRTPGGGNQETQYF. Full variable domain (rest looked up from reference TRBV28 and TRBJ2-5): DVKVTQSSRYLVKRTGEKVFLECVQDMDHENMFWYRQDPGLGLRLIYFSYDVKMKEKGDIPEGYSVSREKKERFSLILESASTNQTSMYLCASRTPGGGNQETQYFGPGTRLLVL.

As regards this clone: The junction shows a germline mismatch at one end, possibly a read error. The chain is built from TRBV19 and TRBJ1-1; 12 nucleotides line up with TRBD1. Germline V gene sequence: CDR1 LNHDA, CDR2 SQIVND (reference sequence). There are 14 residues in the CDR3. For the CDR3, the DNA is TGTGCCAGTAGTTGGGATTCCGGGACAGGGGGCTCTCTTTTT. As protein: CASSWDSGTGGSLF.